These 8 T cell receptor beta chains came from one sample sequenced in a study of T cell repertoires in cytomegalovirus infection. TCRdb re-derived calls from the reads in MiXCR, one entry per CDR3 protein. The sample records about 83,000 distinct CDR3 sequences, around 28% being singletons. Their antigen targets remain unknown. The sequences come from CD8+ T cells from cultured PBMCs, collected from culture after CMV antigen stimulation. The receptors were gathered from a human donor in good health (CMV status not recorded). Some clones in this sample may be carry-over from other donors' samples.

The chain recombines TRBV4-1 with TRBJ1-5, with 8 bases lining up with TRBD1. The germline CDR1 and CDR2 sequences are MGHRA and YSYEKL. The ends lost 4 bases at V and 8 bases at J; junction bases unmatched: 10. CDR3 size: 15 residues. The CDR3 spells CASSPGTGHVKPQHF. The CDR3 region has the DNA TGCGCCAGCAGCCCGGGGACAGGACACGTAAAGCCCCAGCATTTT.

The rearrangement links TRBV4-1 to TRBJ2-5; TRBD1 matches 7 bases. Germline V CDR1 and CDR2: MGHRA, YSYEKL. V lost 4 bases, J lost 1 base, and 9 bases stayed unmatched. CDR3 size: 16 residues. The CDR3 sequence: CASSPGGRTRQETQYF. The CDR3 DNA reads as TGCGCCAGCAGCCCAGGGGGTCGGACACGCCAAGAGACCCAGTACTTC.

The V and J genes are TRBV20-1 and TRBJ1-5; 7 bases are a match to TRBD1. Per germline, CDR1 DFQATT and CDR2 SNEGSKA (reference sequence). There are 12 residues in the CDR3. J lost 7 bases, V lost 5 bases, and 5 bases had no gene match. The CDR3 DNA sequence: TGCAGTGCTGCGGGACAGAGCCAGCCCCAGCATTTT. Translation: CSAAGQSQPQHF.

The chain joins TRBV18 to TRBJ2-2; either TRBD1 or TRBD2 may supply D (9 bases each). Germline CDR1 is KGHSH and CDR2 is LQKENI. V lost 6 bases and J lost 4, with 24 bases in between. There are 18 residues in the CDR3. CDR3: CASSPGQGTSRFTGELFF. The DNA of the CDR3 is TGTGCCAGCTCTCCTGGACAGGGGACTAGCCGATTCACCGGGGAGCTGTTTTTT. Together with reference TRBV18 and TRBJ2-2, the CDR3 gives the full variable domain: NAGVMQNPRHLVRRRGQEARLRCSPMKGHSHVYWYRQLPEEGLKFMVYLQKENIIDESGMPKERFSAEFPKEGPSILRIQQVVRGDSAAYFCASSPGQGTSRFTGELFFGEGSRLTVL.

The gene calls are TRBV5-1 and TRBJ2-7, with 9 bases that match TRBD1. V gave up 4 bases and J gave up 5 bases; unmatched junction bases: 7. The CDR3 has 14 amino acids. The germline gives CDR1 SGHRS, CDR2 YFSETQ. CDR3 sequence: CASSPGQGRNEQYF. The CDR3 nucleotides are TGCGCCAGCAGCCCGGGACAGGGAAGGAACGAGCAGTACTTC. Complete variable domain (other parts from reference TRBV5-1 and TRBJ2-7): KAGVTQTPRYLIKTRGQQVTLSCSPISGHRSVSWYQQTPGQGLQFLFEYFSETQRNKGNFPGRFSGRQFSNSRSEMNVSTLELGDSALYLCASSPGQGRNEQYFGPGTRLTVT.

The table lists this clonotype with many counts. The V gene is TRBV19, the J gene TRBJ2-7; D is perhaps TRBD1 (6 bases). V was clipped by 5 bases and J by 2 bases, with 10 bases between them. Germline V CDR1 and CDR2: LNHDA, SQIVND (reference sequence). The CDR3 has 13 amino acids. CDR3 loop: CASSLGATYEQYF. The CDR3 nucleotides read TGTGCCAGTAGTTTGGGGGCAACCTACGAGCAGTACTTC.

On this clonotype: One end of the junction fails to match germline, which may point to a read error. V and J are TRBV7-2 and TRBJ2-7; TRBD2 agrees at 12 bases. CDR3 size: 16 residues. CDR1 and CDR2 (germline): SGHTA, FQGNSA. This CDR3 is CASSGGLAGHAYKQYF. The CDR3 coding sequence is TGTGCCAGCAGCGGCGGACTAGCGGGGCACGCCTACAAGCAGTACTTC.

This chain links TRBV7-3 with TRBJ1-1, with D possibly being TRBD1 (6 bases). Trimming took off 2 bases at V and 7 bases at J, with 11 bases between the two ends. The CDR3 sequence is 13 residues long. Germline loops: CDR1 SGHTA, CDR2 FQGTGA. The CDR3 loop is CASSLGGGLEAFF. CDR3 coding DNA: TGTGCCAGCAGCTTAGGTGGGGGGCTTGAAGCTTTCTTT.